This TCR beta chain was identified in a study of T cell responses to AZD1222 COVID-19 vaccine. Germline V gene data show CDR1 as MGHRA and CDR2 as YSYEKL. There are 14 residues in the CDR3. V was trimmed by 6 bases and J by 5 bases, leaving 16 bases between them. Study conclusions and caveats: Receipt of two AZD1222 doses was followed by a rise in Spike-specific TCR breadth and depth. The study identified only five to seven AZD1222 recipients as seropositive at baseline. Reports indicate that nearly half of spike-specific TCRs are directed at unmutated variant regions. Donors were chiefly white British, with a greater number of females, and clonal diversity was perhaps underestimated.

The data were produced by immunoSEQ multiplex PCR, yet TCRdb's version contains in-frame clones alone and is incomplete. The sample carries under 130,000 clones, more than 75% recorded once. In its sample, this clone was seen a few times. Antigen: not known. The material was peripheral blood, obtained on day 0 of AZD1222 vaccination. The receptor comes from an adult in good health. The rearrangement links TRBV4-1 to TRBJ1-1, with D possibly TRBD1 on 6 matching bases. The DNA of the CDR3 is TGCGCCAGCAGTCCTGTGGGGGGCTGGACTGAAGCTTTCTTT. Its protein product is CASSPVGGWTEAFF.